The 17 T cell receptor beta chains below all came from one sample that was sequenced in a study of blood T cell repertoires in COVID-19. Repertoires were generated with immunoSEQ multiplex PCR, while TCRdb's copy carries only in-frame clones and drops some. The table shows roughly 170,000 clones, with less than 90% occurring only once. The sample was PBMCs or T cells enriched from blood (not recorded which). The receptors shown here come from a woman aged 50 to 60 who had recovered from COVID-19.

V and J are TRBV11-3 and TRBJ1-1, with D unresolved. Germline loops: CDR1 SGHNT, CDR2 YENEEA. Deletions cut 3 bases from V and 0 bases from J, with 11 bases between. The CDR3 covers 15 residues. The CDR3 is CASSLRKALNTEAFF. The DNA of the CDR3 is TGTGCCAGCAGCTTGCGGAAAGCTTTGAACACTGAAGCTTTCTTT.

The chain combines TRBV19 with TRBJ2-1, with 9 bases aligning to TRBD2. With V trimmed by 5 bases and J by 10 bases, 18 bases remained unmatched. The CDR3 loop spans 17 amino acids. Germline CDR1 and CDR2: LNHDA and SQIVND (reference sequence). This CDR3 reads CASSPQRGVPLRDEQFF. DNA of the CDR3: TGTGCCAGTAGTCCCCAGCGGGGGGTCCCCTTGAGGGACGAGCAGTTCTTC.

The genes are TRBV9 and TRBJ2-1; TRBD2 agrees at 9 bases. Germline V gene sequence: CDR1 SGDLS, CDR2 YYNGEE. J was trimmed by 6 bases and V by 4 bases; bases with no gene match: 14. The length of the CDR3 is 17 residues. As DNA, the CDR3 is TGTGCCAGCAGCCTTAGCGGGAGATGGACCTACATCAATGAGCAGTTCTTC. It is translated as CASSLSGRWTYINEQFF.

Here the CDR3 DNA reads TGTGCCAGCAGTGACCGACAGGGTGAAGCTTTCTTT. It encodes CASSDRQGEAFF. V usage is TRBV25-1 and J usage is TRBJ1-1, with 7 nucleotides matching TRBD1. The germline CDR1 and CDR2 sequences are MGHDK and SYGVNS. Trimming removed 3 bases from V and 7 bases from J; junction bases left unmatched: 2. The CDR3 extends over 12 amino acids.

The V gene is TRBV23-1, the J gene TRBJ1-1; 7 bases match TRBD1. TRBV23-1 carries the ORF label, with uncertain function. V trimming: 4 bases; J trimming: 7 bases; junction bases outside the gene matches: 3. The CDR3 covers 12 residues. This CDR3 is CASSPGTDEAFF. Written as DNA, the CDR3 is TGCGCCAGCAGTCCGGGGACAGATGAAGCTTTCTTT.

This sequence joins TRBV27 and TRBJ2-1, with 14 bases matching TRBD2. The CDR3 is 18 amino acids. The V segment lost 5 bases and the J segment 9 bases; nucleotides outside the gene matches: 15. CDR1 MNHEY and CDR2 SMNVEV come from the germline V gene (reference sequence). CDR3 in DNA: TGTGCCAGCAGTCACTCCGGGACTAGCGGGAGTCTTGGTGGTGAGCAGTTCTTC. Residues: CASSHSGTSGSLGGEQFF.

The chain joins TRBV7-2 to TRBJ2-1; 9 bases map to TRBD2. The CDR3 consists of 14 residues. Germline lookup yields CDR1 SGHTA and CDR2 FQGNSA. Trimming removed 5 bases from V and 6 bases from J; junction bases left unmatched: 5. In nucleotides, the CDR3 is TGTGCCAGCAGCCCACGAGCGGGGGGCAATGAGCAGTTCTTC. Its protein is CASSPRAGGNEQFF.

This chain joins TRBV4-1 and TRBJ1-2, with D possibly being TRBD1 (6 bases). The CDR3 loop spans 16 amino acids. Germline-derived CDR1 and CDR2 are MGHRA and YSYEKL. The ends were cut back, 0 bases at V and 4 bases at J, with 15 bases in the middle. The CDR3: CASSQENRAIGYGYTF. In DNA, the CDR3 is TGCGCCAGCAGCCAAGAAAACAGGGCCATTGGCTATGGCTACACCTTC.

This sequence joins TRBV16 and TRBJ1-1, with D possibly TRBD1 on 5 matching bases. The CDR3 sequence is 13 residues long. With 4 bases removed from V and 3 bases from J, the gap between germline ends came to 9 bases. Germline CDR1 KGHSY, CDR2 FQNENV. The CDR3 sequence: CASSPYRHTEAFF. The CDR3 nucleotides are TGTGCCAGCAGCCCTTACAGGCACACTGAAGCTTTCTTT.

This clone came up once. The V call is TRBV7-9, the J call TRBJ1-1, with TRBD1 matching 9 bases. The V segment lost 1 base and the J segment 1 base; nucleotides outside the gene matches: 4. The CDR3 has 16 residues. CDR1 and CDR2 (germline): SEHNR, FQNEAQ (reference sequence). This CDR3 is CASSLDRGLGNTEAFF. As DNA, the CDR3 is TGTGCCAGCAGCTTAGACAGGGGGCTAGGGAACACTGAAGCTTTCTTT. Looking up the rest from reference TRBV7-9 and TRBJ1-1 gives the full variable domain: DTGVSQNPRHKITKRGQNVTFRCDPISEHNRLYWYRQTLGQGPEFLTYFQNEAQLEKSRLLSDRFSAERPKGSFSTLEIQRTEQGDSAMYLCASSLDRGLGNTEAFFGQGTRLTVV.

V and J are TRBV5-1 and TRBJ2-7, with D unresolved. CDR3 length: 13 residues. V dropped 0 bases and J dropped 3 bases, with 7 bases sitting between them. Germline V gene sequence: CDR1 SGHRS, CDR2 YFSETQ. In DNA, the CDR3 is TGCGCCAGCAGCTTGGAGCCAAACTACGAGCAGTACGTC. Translating gives CASSLEPNYEQYV.

The table lists this clone with a count of one. A junction end diverges from the germline sequence, so it may reflect a read error. This sequence joins TRBV7-2 and TRBJ2-1; 10 bases are a match to TRBD2. CDR1 and CDR2 (germline): SGHTA, FQGNSA. The CDR3 is 14 residues long. CDR3 coding DNA: TGTGCCAGCAGGTTAGCGGGGGGTTTCAATGAGCAGTTCTTC. Its protein is CASRLAGGFNEQFF.

This chain links TRBV6-4 with TRBJ2-6, with D perhaps matching TRBD2 (6 bases). The V end lost 6 bases, the J end lost 2 bases, and 11 bases lay between the germline ends. CDR1 and CDR2 from the germline V gene are MRHNA and SNTAGT. CDR3 length: 15 residues. The CDR3 loop is CASRHTSTGANVLTF. The DNA for the CDR3 is TGTGCCAGCAGACACACTAGCACTGGGGCCAACGTCCTGACTTTC.

This chain uses TRBV5-3 with TRBJ2-2; possible D gene TRBD1, 5 bases. TRBV5-3 is classed as an ORF, of uncertain function. CDR3 length: 15 residues. V was clipped by 0 bases and J by 3 bases, with 9 bases between them. The CDR3 loop is CARSLGFRDTGELFF. CDR3 bases: TGTGCCAGAAGCTTGGGGTTCAGGGACACCGGGGAGCTGTTTTTT.

The chain employs TRBV5-5 and TRBJ2-5; D not certain. Germline CDR1 is SGHKS and CDR2 is YYEKEE (reference sequence). This CDR3 has 15 residues. V shed 0 bases and J shed 5 bases, with 14 bases lying between them. CDR3 DNA: TGTGCCAGCAGCTTGGAGTATCCTAGTGACGAGACCCAGTACTTC. Translated: CASSLEYPSDETQYF.

The chain carries TRBV12-3 or TRBV12-4 and TRBJ1-2; weak D call: TRBD1 (5 bases). Trimming removed 6 bases at V and 8 bases at J, with 16 bases between. The CDR3 length is 13 residues. The CDR3 loop reads CASSRDWGYGYTF. In DNA, the CDR3 is TGTGCCAGCAGCCGGGACTGGGGATACGGCTACACCTTC.

The gene calls are TRBV9 and TRBJ2-2; 7 positions match TRBD2. The CDR3 has 13 amino acids. Germline CDR1 and CDR2: SGDLS and YYNGEE. V was clipped by 2 bases and J by 5 bases; unmatched bases: 0. In DNA, the CDR3 is TGTGCCAGCAGCGTGGGAGGGACCGGGGAGCTGTTTTTT. It translates to CASSVGGTGELFF. The full variable domain, rest sourced from reference TRBV9 and TRBJ2-2, is DSGVTQTPKHLITATGQRVTLRCSPRSGDLSVYWYQQSLDQGLQFLIQYYNGEERAKGNILERFSAQQFPDLHSELNLSSLELGDSALYFCASSVGGTGELFFGEGSRLTVL.